This T cell receptor beta chain was recorded in a study of cytomegalovirus exposure and HLA in healthy donors (dated by TCRdb to about 2017). Looking at the study overall: An earlier analysis of several hundred of the donors reported roughly 300 Gb of sequence data and 120 million or so unique TCR beta sequences from roughly 200 million T cells. A later genetic analysis used genome-wide SNP genotypes for about three fifths of the 666 donors, treating that subset as a discovery cohort. The number of donors typed differed by locus, with about 629-640 for A, B, C, DRB1 and DQB1, roughly 520 for DQA1, 600 to 610 for DPA1, and around 430 for DPB1. To predict cytomegalovirus infection status, the study combined high-throughput TCR immunosequencing, statistical association of individual TCRs with disease status, and machine learning. HLA typing included class I and class II loci at four-digit resolution. Besides the first cohort of roughly 660 subjects, a separate validation cohort made up of 120 different subjects was used. Of the approximately 400 genotyped donors, 70% to 90% were placed in the genetic ancestry cluster associated with self-reported Caucasian donors. Around 300 gigabases of sequencing data and 80 million or so unique TCR sequences were included in an early release covering roughly 700 HLA-typed donors. A later analysis re-analyzed previously published TCR beta repertoires from roughly 630 donors and added high-resolution HLA genotyping to study TCR occurrence patterns. Donor age, sex, ethnicity and CMV serostatus were compiled together with the repertoire data. The study profiled the T cell repertoires of 500 to 800 subjects by immunosequencing and related them to cytomegalovirus serostatus. Among around 400 genotyped donors of the cohort, an average of roughly 230,000 unique TCR beta nucleotide sequences was sequenced per donor, of which 15% to 20% were non-productive. In an earlier analysis of 550 to 700 of the donors, high-throughput TCR beta sequencing was used to judge whether each TCR beta V gene segment behaved as functional or pseudogenic. Four to six DR-DQ haplotypes were handled as single units for association and clustering, since linkage in the cohort was strong. The aim of the study was to test whether cataloging public T cell receptors could identify signatures of past pathogen exposure. All discovery cohort repertoires had been generated using a single sequencing platform. The later analysis used no new phenotypic data to find candidate immune exposures, relying instead on TCR beta sequences and their occurrence across donors.

Concerning this clone itself: Its antigen is unknown.

Trimmed from V: 4 bases; trimmed from J: 4 bases; junction bases lacking a gene match: 7. The germline V gene (reference sequence) provides CDR1 SGHNT and CDR2 YYREEE. Reading from cysteine to phenylalanine, the CDR3 counts 14 amino acids. Only CDR3 DNA is held: 42 bases, read in frame from base 1. The cohort comprised some 700 healthy bone marrow donors. At the time of sampling, every cohort member was nominally healthy, though immune exposures that went unrecorded were likely present. The donor tested CMV seronegative and was one of the 352 seronegative cohort members. A peripheral blood sample was provided by each donor, and peripheral blood mononuclear cells were used for TCR beta sequencing. Genomic DNA extraction from the blood cell samples was performed with the Qiagen DNeasy Blood Extraction Kit. Library preparation employed the immunoSEQ multiplex PCR assay. The multiplex PCR relied on a mix of 60 forward primers for TCR Vbeta segments and 13 reverse primers for TCR Jbeta segments. A multiplex PCR assay on genomic DNA amplified the CDR3 region of rearranged TCR beta genes. The Illumina HiSeq System was used to sequence the amplified TCR beta libraries as 87-base-pair reads. On the authors' methods: In a later analysis, some 80 million unique TCR beta chains were counted across the 650 to 750 repertoires, and about 10 million of these chains were shared by at least two donors. Raw reads were error-corrected and collapsed into unique sequences by a nearest-neighbor algorithm in which closely related sequences were merged to remove PCR and sequencing errors. V, D and J gene segments were assigned by aligning CDR3 sequences to IMGT reference sequences. For a sequence to be retained, a match of at least six nucleotides was required to both a V gene segment and a J gene segment. A rearrangement counted as productive if the CDR3 had no stop codons and remained in frame with V and J, and every other rearrangement counted as non-productive. CDR3 was defined according to IMGT convention as the region running from the second conserved V-encoded cysteine to the conserved J-encoded phenylalanine. The earlier analysis of 450 to 750 of the donors excluded any sequence lacking an unambiguous match to a single V gene segment. An earlier analysis of a few hundred of the donors called V segments functional above 56.7% productive rearrangements and segregating when the between-donor standard deviation exceeded 5%. A statistical classification framework was developed to diagnose cytomegalovirus status using the catalog of TCR beta chain sequences. In a later analysis, V and J genes were assigned by comparing TCR nucleotide sequences against IMGT/GENE-DB human TR gene sequences. A later analysis assigned CDR3 sequences and most-parsimonious VDJ recombination scenarios with the TCRdist pipeline. In a later analysis, each TCR beta chain was defined by its CDR3 amino acid sequence together with its V-gene family, and reads without a unique V-gene family were excluded. In a later analysis, some 600 highly shared, low-generation-probability nucleotide sequences were removed to address suspected cross-contamination and a sequencing artifact. In a later analysis, a clonal expansion index was calculated for each public chain from normalized within-repertoire ranks of inferred template counts. In a later analysis, generation probabilities were computed with a VDJ recombination model fitted to out-of-frame rearrangements, and the resulting probabilities were checked against IGoR. A later analysis scored TCR-TCR, TCR-HLA and TCR-CMV co-occurrence with hypergeometric tests, applying a repertoire-size bias correction to TCR pairs. False discovery rates were estimated in a later analysis by permuting HLA or CMV assignments 20 times. A later analysis grouped co-occurring TCRs with DBSCAN, adding TCRdist sequence similarity when clustering within HLA-allele-positive subsets. Repertoires with fewer than 30,000 or more than 120,000 public chains were left out of co-occurrence clustering, as were a few repertoires with anomalous nucleotide sharing. As stored in TCRdb, this immuneACCESS dataset retains in-frame rearrangements with V and J assigned. A fraction of the clones does not appear; measured against another copy, unresolved V genes explain less than half of the discrepancy, and the remainder lacks a known reason. The V and J calls and the clone size are those of that table, but D and trimming were determined from the DNA. The table kept for this sample lists 150,000 to 200,000 clones. The top ten hold 2.1% of the sample.

What the authors observed across the whole study: Compared with equally common non-associated chains, HLA-associated TCR beta chains in a later analysis were more clonally expanded and had lower generation probabilities. In this cohort, only TCR beta chains were sequenced, and detectable features were limited by the absence of alpha or paired-chain data. Correlated functional status among segregating V segments might be attributable to linkage disequilibrium, but an unknown experimental factor could not be ruled out. Because the 87-base-pair reads could not distinguish some IMGT-functional V segments, including TRBV6-2 and TRBV6-3, those segments were excluded. The study listed approximately 150 TCR beta chains as associated with cytomegalovirus. Assigning TCR associations to individual alleles was difficult when HLA alleles, especially DR and DQ, strongly co-occurred. In a later analysis, TCR association rates were found to vary across HLA loci, with the most associated TCRs seen for DRB1 alleles and the fewest for HLA-C alleles. Seventeen rarely observed V segments, including chromosome 9 orphons, were excluded from the earlier analysis of approximately 500 of the donors because counts were too low. The classifier was reported to diagnose cytomegalovirus status with high specificity and sensitivity in both the original and validation cohorts. The sequencing pipeline was judged likely to have produced a cluster of highly shared sequence variants as a technical artifact. At a false discovery rate of 0.05, a later analysis linked fewer than 20,000 TCR beta sequences to specific HLA alleles. According to a later genetic analysis, donors in an Asian-associated ancestry cluster had fewer N-insertions in productive TCRs than the approximately 650-donor mean. The only immune exposure information available for the cohort was CMV serostatus. Most CMV-associated TCR beta chains appeared to be HLA-restricted in a later analysis, and the HLA associations seemed to be driven largely by CMV exposure. Several of the top co-occurrence clusters appeared to be linked to parvovirus B19, influenza, CMV and Epstein-Barr virus, according to a later analysis. In an earlier analysis of roughly 500 of the donors, most TCR beta V segments appeared in productive rearrangements about 90% or about 30% of the time, broadly matching IMGT annotations. Roughly uniform sequencing depth across donors was assumed in presence/absence analyses, although this assumption may not hold. In a later genetic analysis, a missense DCLRE1C variant was associated with V-gene and J-gene trimming of TCR beta chains, and the association was replicated in an independent cohort. The authors suggested that the approach could potentially be generalized to other disease states and immunological phenotypes. A few of the identified cytomegalovirus-associated TCR beta chains were confirmed in vitro to be specific for cytomegalovirus antigens. Because HLA typing was missing for some donors at each locus, association tests included only the typed subset. Across donors, most TCR sequences were observed very rarely, whereas some public TCRs were present in many individuals. A further reported finding was that TCR beta sequences accurately predicted the HLA-A and HLA-B alleles for most subjects in the first cohort.

The V and J genes are TRBV5-4 and TRBJ2-5; a stretch of 7 junction bases matches TRBD1. This sequence originates from a man aged 25 to 40 in good health and CMV-seronegative. Sequenced sample: PBMCs. Here is the DNA: TGTGCCAGCAGCCCAACAGGGGCGGCAGAGACCCAGTACTTC. This yields the protein CASSPTGAAETQYF.